One and the same sample provided the 9 T cell receptor beta chains below, sequenced in a study of blood T cell repertoires in COVID-19 (dated by TCRdb to 2018 to 2021). Library prep was done by the immunoSEQ multiplex PCR assay. Entries here come from immuneACCESS through TCRdb and include only in-frame sequences with V and J called. Some clones fail to appear in such tables; in the studies checked, an unresolved V gene covers under half of the shortfall, and the cause of the remainder is unknown. The sample yields about 170,000 clones; around 87% were counted once. Of the sample, roughly 7% falls within the top ten clones. The specimen sequenced was peripheral blood. These receptors all stem from a woman older than 75 in a cohort sampled during active or convalescent COVID-19.

J is TRBJ1-5 and V is TRBV6-1, with 7 bases fitting TRBD1. The CDR3 runs to 17 residues. In germline, CDR1 is MNHNS, CDR2 SASEGT. Trimming took 3 bases from V and 2 from J; bases not matched to a gene: 10. The CDR3 DNA follows: TGTGCCAGCAGTGATCGGGGACAGTCATGGCGCAATCAGCCCCAGCATTTT. Translated, it gives CASSDRGQSWRNQPQHF.

The chain joins TRBV11-3 to TRBJ2-5; D may be TRBD1 (5 bases). The CDR3 is 15 residues long. V was trimmed by 5 bases and J by 0 bases, leaving 13 bases between them. In germline, CDR1 is SGHNT, CDR2 YENEEA. The CDR3 loop reads CASSEKQGNQETQYF. The CDR3, as DNA: TGTGCCAGCAGCGAGAAGCAGGGAAACCAAGAGACCCAGTACTTC.

This chain joins TRBV5-4 and TRBJ1-4; a possible D gene is TRBD1 (6 bases). This CDR3 is built from 14 residues. Trimming pared 4 bases from V and 5 bases from J, leaving 12 bases between. Germline V CDR1 and CDR2: SGHNT, YYREEE (reference sequence). CDR3 sequence reads: CASSRTVGNEKLFF. CDR3 nucleotides: TGTGCCAGCAGCCGGACAGTCGGGAATGAAAAACTGTTTTTT.

CDR3 DNA: TGTGCCAGCAGCGCAAGACAGGGGATACAAGAGACCCAGTACTTC. Translated: CASSARQGIQETQYF. The chain carries TRBV9 and TRBJ2-5; TRBD1 matches 8 bases. V dropped 3 bases and J dropped 2; count of bases not matched to a gene: 6. Germline CDR1 reads SGDLS; CDR2 reads YYNGEE. The length of the CDR3 is 15 residues.

V usage is TRBV29-1 and J usage is TRBJ1-2, with 7 nucleotides matching TRBD1. The CDR3 runs to 12 residues. The V gene end was trimmed by 4 bases and the J gene end by 6 bases; junction bases not matched to a gene: 5. The V gene's germline CDR1 is SQVTM and CDR2 ANQGSEA. The CDR3 DNA sequence: TGCAGCGTTGGGTTACAGGGGAATGGCTACACCTTC. This codes for CSVGLQGNGYTF. Variable domain in full (rest from reference TRBV29-1 and TRBJ1-2): SAVISQKPSRDICQRGTSLTIQCQVDSQVTMMFWYRQQPGQSLTLIATANQGSEATYESGFVIDKFPISRPNLTFSTLTVSNMSPEDSSIYLCSVGLQGNGYTFGSGTRLTVV.

This clone came up once. The chain is built from TRBV5-1 and TRBJ2-2; 8 bases align to TRBD1. The junction had 4 bases not matched to a gene; V was cut back by 0 bases and J by 0 bases. CDR1 is SGHRS, CDR2 YFSETQ, per germline. The CDR3 runs 17 residues. Here the CDR3 reads CASSLVQGAPNTGELFF. CDR3 in DNA: TGCGCCAGCAGCTTGGTGCAGGGGGCGCCGAACACCGGGGAGCTGTTTTTT.

This chain uses TRBV19 with TRBJ2-3, with TRBD2 matching over 16 bases. V lost 5 bases and J lost 0; bases outside the gene matches: 5. Germline CDR1 and CDR2: LNHDA and SQIVND (reference sequence). The CDR3 is 18 amino acids. CDR3 bases: TGTGCCAGTAGTGGGACTAGCGGGGGGGTGTTTAGCACAGATACGCAGTATTTT. As protein: CASSGTSGGVFSTDTQYF.

V is TRBV2 and J is TRBJ2-3; D not resolved. Germline CDR1 and CDR2: SNHLY and FYNNEI. The CDR3 loop spans 14 amino acids. V gave up 4 bases and J gave up 0 bases, with 8 bases separating them. The CDR3 sequence is CASSGVRSTDTQYF. The CDR3, as DNA: TGTGCCAGCAGTGGCGTCCGGAGCACAGATACGCAGTATTTT. The variable domain in full, completed from reference TRBV2 and TRBJ2-3, reads EPEVTQTPSHQVTQMGQEVILRCVPISNHLYFYWYRQILGQKVEFLVSFYNNEISEKSEIFDDQFSVERPDGSNFTLKIRSTKLEDSAMYFCASSGVRSTDTQYFGPGTRLTVL.

The DNA of the CDR3 is TGTGCCAGCAGCCCGCCCTTACAGGGTGTTAGAAAACTGTTTTTT. Translated, it gives CASSPPLQGVRKLFF. The V call is TRBV27, the J call TRBJ1-4; tentative D call: TRBD1 (6 bases). Germline V gives CDR1 MNHEY, CDR2 SMNVEV (reference sequence). V lost 6 bases, J lost 10 bases, and 21 bases lay in between. The CDR3 extends over 15 amino acids.